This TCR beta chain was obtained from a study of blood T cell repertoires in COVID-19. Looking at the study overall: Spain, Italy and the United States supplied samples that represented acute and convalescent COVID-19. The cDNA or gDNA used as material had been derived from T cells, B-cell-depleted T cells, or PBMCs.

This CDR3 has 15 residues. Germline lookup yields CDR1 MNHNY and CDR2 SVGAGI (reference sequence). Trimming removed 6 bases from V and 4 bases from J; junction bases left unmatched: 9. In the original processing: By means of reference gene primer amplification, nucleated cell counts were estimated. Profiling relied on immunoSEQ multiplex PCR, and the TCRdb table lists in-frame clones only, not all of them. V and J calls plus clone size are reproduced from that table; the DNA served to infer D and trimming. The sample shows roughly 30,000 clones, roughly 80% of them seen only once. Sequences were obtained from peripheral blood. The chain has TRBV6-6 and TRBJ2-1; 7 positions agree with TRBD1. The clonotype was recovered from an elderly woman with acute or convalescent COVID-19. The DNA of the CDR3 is TGTGCCAGCAGCAAAGGTGAGGGGGCGTACAATGAGCAGTTCTTC. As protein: CASSKGEGAYNEQFF.